This T cell receptor (beta chain) was identified in a study of vaccination and CD4 T cells after COVID-19. Treatment meaning: roughly nine-day PBMC culture with coronavirus spike peptide pools or control peptides (ViraFEST assay). This clonotype came up a few times. Its target is unknown. CD4+ T cells that had been cultured provided DNA sequenced with the Oncomine TCR Beta short-read assay. TCRdb itself ran the PCR reads through MiXCR, one entry per CDR3 protein. Of fewer than 13,000 distinct CDR3 sequences listed, 55% to 60% are singletons. The CDR3 length is 14 residues. Germline V lookup: CDR1 DFQATT, CDR2 SNEGSKA (reference sequence). V dropped 4 bases and J dropped 1; count of bases not matched to a gene: 4.

The receptor was isolated from a human donor who had recovered from COVID-19. V is TRBV20-1 and J is TRBJ2-1, with 7 bases identical to TRBD2. The sample was CD4+ T cells from blood, cultured in vitro. Here the CDR3 reads CSAIAGRSYNEQFF. The CDR3 bases are TGCAGTGCTATAGCGGGCCGTTCCTACAATGAGCAGTTCTTC.